Presented here are 16 T cell receptor beta chains from one specimen sequenced in a study of cytomegalovirus exposure and HLA in healthy donors. Use of 60 Vbeta and 13 Jbeta primers characterized the PCR. Clones were sequenced by immunoSEQ multiplex PCR, and TCRdb holds only the in-frame ones, with some missing. Of 150,000 to 200,000 clones listed, approximately 73% are singletons. The source material was PBMCs. Source of these receptors: a man in his thirties or forties in good health and CMV-seropositive.

The sample holds one count of this clone. The genes are TRBV7-2 and TRBJ1-2; 8 positions agree with TRBD1. CDR3 length: 17 residues. V was clipped by 2 bases and J by 2 bases; unmatched bases: 10. Germline V gene data show CDR1 as SGHTA and CDR2 as FQGNSA. CDR3 sequence (DNA): TGTGCCAGCAGCTTATGGTCAGGGGGCCAGTACAACTATGGCTACACCTTC. Translated: CASSLWSGGQYNYGYTF.

Written as DNA, the CDR3 is TGTGCCAGCAGCCCAAGCGGGAGTGGTAATGAGCAGTTCTTC. It specifies CASSPSGSGNEQFF. J is TRBJ2-1 and V is TRBV7-6; 8 nucleotides align to TRBD2. Germline loops: CDR1 SGHVS, CDR2 FNYEAQ. With 5 bases clipped from V and 7 bases from J, the junction kept 7 bases outside the gene matches. The length of the CDR3 is 14 residues.

The chain carries TRBV12-5 and TRBJ2-7, with D possibly matching TRBD2 (6 bases). V shed 4 bases and J shed 3 bases, with 19 bases lying between them. There are 16 residues in the CDR3. Looked up from germline, CDR1 is LGHNT and CDR2 is FRNRAP. The DNA for the CDR3 is TGTGCTAGTGGTTCCCTCCCGGGGGACTTTAGCTACGAGCAGTACTTC. Amino acids: CASGSLPGDFSYEQYF.

A few counts support this clone. V gene TRBV18 combines with J gene TRBJ1-2; 7 bases match TRBD1. The CDR3 extends over 17 amino acids. CDR1 and CDR2 from the germline V gene are KGHSH and LQKENI. The V and J ends lost 3 bases and 0 bases, in that order; junction bases with no gene match: 10. CDR3 in DNA: TGTGCCAGCTCACCGCGAACAGGGGACACGGCTAACTATGGCTACACCTTC. Amino acids: CASSPRTGDTANYGYTF. The full variable domain, completed using reference TRBV18 and TRBJ1-2, is NAGVMQNPRHLVRRRGQEARLRCSPMKGHSHVYWYRQLPEEGLKFMVYLQKENIIDESGMPKERFSAEFPKEGPSILRIQQVVRGDSAAYFCASSPRTGDTANYGYTFGSGTRLTVV.

This chain joins TRBV28 and TRBJ1-2, with 10 bases matching TRBD1. The CDR3 has 15 amino acids. Looked up from germline, CDR1 is MDHEN and CDR2 is SYDVKM. V shed 7 bases, J shed 6 bases, and the junction held 11 bases outside the gene matches. CDR3 protein: CASTTSGTGVHGYTF. The CDR3 coding sequence is TGTGCCAGCACGACTTCCGGGACAGGGGTACATGGCTACACCTTC.

This clone was counted between two and nine times. The chain couples TRBV27 to TRBJ1-1, with 9 bases matching TRBD1. The CDR3 has 14 amino acids. CDR1 and CDR2 from the germline V gene are MNHEY and SMNVEV (reference sequence). The J segment lost 8 bases and the V segment lost 1 base, leaving 5 bases of the junction unmatched. The chain's CDR3 is CASSLYPGQGEAFF. In DNA form, the CDR3 reads TGTGCCAGCAGTTTATACCCGGGACAGGGAGAAGCTTTCTTT.

J is TRBJ1-2 and V is TRBV7-9; D not certain. V lost 5 bases, J lost 4 bases, and 20 bases lay in between. The CDR3 has 16 residues. Germline lookup yields CDR1 SEHNR and CDR2 FQNEAQ (reference sequence). The CDR3 DNA is TGTGCCAGCAGCCCCGACTACAGCGGAGAGATCTATGGCTACACCTTC. Residues: CASSPDYSGEIYGYTF. Full variable domain (outside the CDR3, taken from reference TRBV7-9 and TRBJ1-2): DTGVSQNPRHKITKRGQNVTFRCDPISEHNRLYWYRQTLGQGPEFLTYFQNEAQLEKSRLLSDRFSAERPKGSFSTLEIQRTEQGDSAMYLCASSPDYSGEIYGYTFGSGTRLTVV.

This clone was counted a few times. The chain links TRBV5-1 to TRBJ1-2; perhaps TRBD1 as D (6 bases). In germline, CDR1 is SGHRS, CDR2 YFSETQ. The CDR3 totals 13 residues. Between the trimmed V and J ends, which lost 4 bases and 5 bases, there was a span of 12 bases. The CDR3 loop reads CASSPDSQYGYTF. In DNA, the CDR3 is TGCGCCAGCAGCCCGGACAGTCAATATGGCTACACCTTC.

The chain has TRBV19 and TRBJ1-5, with TRBD1 as a possible D gene (5 bases). From germline, CDR1 is LNHDA and CDR2 SQIVND (reference sequence). Trimming pared 7 bases from V and 0 bases from J, leaving 10 bases between. The CDR3 length is 14 residues. CDR3 nucleotides: TGTGCCAGTACTACAGGCTATAGCAATCAGCCCCAGCATTTT. This translates into CASTTGYSNQPQHF.

The J gene is TRBJ2-2, the V gene TRBV11-3; no clear D gene. Germline loops: CDR1 SGHNT, CDR2 YENEEA. The CDR3 loop spans 12 amino acids. Trimming took off 1 base at V and 7 bases at J, with 4 bases between the two ends. In nucleotides, the CDR3 is TGTGCCAGCAGCTTAGGTATCGGGGAGCTGTTTTTT. Protein: CASSLGIGELFF.

This chain connects TRBV5-4 to TRBJ1-5; 9 bases are a match to TRBD1. Germline CDR1 is SGHNT and CDR2 is YYREEE (reference sequence). Losses at the gene ends were 5 bases for V and 6 bases for J; bases not matched to a gene: 15. This CDR3 has 17 residues. CDR3 residues: CASSIDGTGYGTQPQHF. DNA for the CDR3: TGTGCCAGCAGTATTGACGGGACAGGGTATGGTACTCAGCCCCAGCATTTT.

This sequence joins TRBV10-3 and TRBJ2-5, with 8 bases matching TRBD2. Germline values: CDR1 ENHRY, CDR2 SYGVKD. The CDR3 loop spans 15 amino acids. V dropped 6 bases and J dropped 3; count of bases not matched to a gene: 9. CDR3: CAIRNSAGLEETQYF. In DNA, the CDR3 is TGTGCCATCAGAAATTCGGCGGGACTAGAAGAGACCCAGTACTTC.

The chain combines TRBV10-1 with TRBJ2-7; the match to TRBD2 covers 9 bases. The CDR3 has 16 amino acids. Germline V gene sequence: CDR1 WNHNN, CDR2 SYGVQD (reference sequence). The V and J ends lost 3 bases and 3 bases, in that order; junction bases with no gene match: 9. Written as DNA, the CDR3 is TGCGCCAGCAGTGATGGTCCGCCTAGCGGGATCTACGAGCAGTACTTC. Translated, it gives CASSDGPPSGIYEQYF.

This clone was seen a single time. The genes are TRBV5-5 and TRBJ2-7; 8 bases fit TRBD1. V trimming: 4 bases; J trimming: 2 bases; junction bases outside the gene matches: 5. The CDR3 runs to 14 residues. The V gene's germline CDR1 is SGHKS and CDR2 YYEKEE (reference sequence). The CDR3 protein is CASSGIQGAYEQYF. Written as DNA, the CDR3 is TGTGCCAGCAGCGGAATACAGGGGGCCTACGAGCAGTACTTC.

The chain recombines TRBV30 with TRBJ1-2; D possibly corresponds to TRBD1 (6 bases). The CDR3 totals 14 residues. V dropped 4 bases and J dropped 2 bases, with 14 bases sitting between them. Looked up from germline, CDR1 is GTSNPN and CDR2 is SVGIG (reference sequence). CDR3 protein: CAWTPQGWNYGYTF. CDR3 coding DNA: TGTGCCTGGACCCCACAGGGCTGGAACTATGGCTACACCTTC.

The chain is built from TRBV28 and TRBJ2-1; D perhaps matches TRBD1 (5 bases). The V and J ends lost 7 bases and 6 bases respectively, with 10 bases between them. In germline, CDR1 is MDHEN, CDR2 SYDVKM. The CDR3 has 12 residues. The CDR3 DNA is TGTGCCAGCAACCAGGGTCGCAATGAGCAGTTCTTC. This sequence encodes CASNQGRNEQFF.